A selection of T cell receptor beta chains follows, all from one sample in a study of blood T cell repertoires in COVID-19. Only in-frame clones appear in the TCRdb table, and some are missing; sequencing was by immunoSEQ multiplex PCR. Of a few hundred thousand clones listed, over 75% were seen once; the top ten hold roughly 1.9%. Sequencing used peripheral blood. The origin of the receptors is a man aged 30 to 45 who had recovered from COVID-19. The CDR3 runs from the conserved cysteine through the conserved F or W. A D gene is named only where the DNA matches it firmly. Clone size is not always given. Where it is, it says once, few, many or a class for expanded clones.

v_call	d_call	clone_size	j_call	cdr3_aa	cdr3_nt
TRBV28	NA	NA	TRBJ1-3	CASSLQTGPNTIYF	TGTGCCAGCAGTCTTCAGACAGGACCAAACACCATATATTTT
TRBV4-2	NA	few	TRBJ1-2	CASSQGRNGYTF	TGTGCCAGCAGCCAAGGCAGAAATGGCTACACCTTC
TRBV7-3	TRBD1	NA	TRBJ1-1	CASSLVLRGPAFF	TGTGCCAGCAGCTTAGTACTGAGGGGGCCTGCTTTCTTT
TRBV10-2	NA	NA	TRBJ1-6	CASSDPPGSSYNSPLHF	TGCGCCAGCAGTGATCCGCCGGGGAGCTCCTATAATTCACCCCTCCACTTT
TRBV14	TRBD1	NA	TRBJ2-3	CASTPGQGTDTQYF	TGTGCCAGCACCCCGGGACAGGGCACAGATACGCAGTATTTT
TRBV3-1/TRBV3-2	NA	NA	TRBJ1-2	CASSVRLGRRGYTF	TGTGCCAGCAGCGTACGCCTTGGGCGACGTGGCTACACCTTC
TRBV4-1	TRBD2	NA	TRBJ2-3	CASSQDLWAGGLFF	TGCGCCAGCAGCCAAGATCTTTGGGCGGGGGGCCTTTTCTTT
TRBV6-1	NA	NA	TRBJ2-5	CASSDRGTQETQYF	TGTGCCAGCAGTGATAGGGGGACCCAAGAGACCCAGTACTTC
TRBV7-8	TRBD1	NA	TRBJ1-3	CASSLRDRGGNTIYF	TGTGCCAGCAGCCTAAGAGACAGGGGGGGAAACACCATATATTTT
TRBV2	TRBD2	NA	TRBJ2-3	CASSEAQIAGGTDTQYF	TGTGCCAGCAGTGAAGCGCAGATAGCGGGGGGAACAGATACGCAGTATTTT
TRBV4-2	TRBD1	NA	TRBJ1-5	CASSSQGFDQPQHF	TGTGCCAGCAGCTCACAGGGGTTCGATCAGCCCCAGCATTTT
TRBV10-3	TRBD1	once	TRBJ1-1	CAISDTGQGANTEAFF	TGTGCCATCAGTGATACGGGACAGGGGGCGAACACTGAAGCTTTCTTT
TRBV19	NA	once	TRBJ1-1	CASSIGRDNTEAFF	TGTGCCAGTAGTATTGGGCGGGATAACACTGAAGCTTTCTTT
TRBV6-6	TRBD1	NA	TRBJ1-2	CASSQGGSYGYTF	TGTGCCAGCAGCCAGGGGGGTAGCTATGGCTACACCTTC
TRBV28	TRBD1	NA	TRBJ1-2	CASSSGTGLAYGYTF	TGTGCCAGCAGTAGCGGGACAGGGCTGGCCTATGGCTACACCTTC
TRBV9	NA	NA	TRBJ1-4	CASTKEAFRPEKLFF	TGTGCCAGCACCAAAGAGGCGTTCCGGCCCGAAAAACTGTTTTTT
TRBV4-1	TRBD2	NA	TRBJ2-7	CASSQVASGSYEQYF	TGCGCCAGCAGCCAAGTCGCTAGCGGCTCCTACGAGCAGTACTTC
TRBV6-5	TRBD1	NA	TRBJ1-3	CASSRDRENANTIYF	TGTGCCAGCAGCAGGGACAGGGAGAATGCGAACACCATATATTTT
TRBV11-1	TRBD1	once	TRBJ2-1	CASSLPGGAGQFF	TGTGCCAGCAGCTTGCCAGGGGGAGCCGGGCAGTTCTTC
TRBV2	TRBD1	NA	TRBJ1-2	CASSEASDRVDGYTF	TGTGCCAGCAGTGAAGCTTCCGACAGGGTGGATGGCTACACCTTC
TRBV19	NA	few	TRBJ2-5	CASSLGHGKEETQYF	TGTGCCAGTAGCCTGGGACACGGAAAAGAAGAGACCCAGTACTTC
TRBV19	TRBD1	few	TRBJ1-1	CASSIAGGRTEAFF	TGTGCCAGTAGTATAGCAGGGGGTAGGACTGAAGCTTTCTTT
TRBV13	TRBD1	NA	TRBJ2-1	CASSLGGTGTYNEQFF	TGTGCCAGCAGCTTAGGGGGGACAGGGACCTACAATGAGCAGTTCTTC
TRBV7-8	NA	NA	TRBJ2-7	CASSLRSLSSYEQYF	TGTGCCAGCAGCCTTCGCTCCTTGAGCTCCTACGAGCAGTACTTC
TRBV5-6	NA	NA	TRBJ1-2	CASSRQGTGYTF	TGTGCCAGCAGCAGGCAGGGAACGGGCTACACCTTC
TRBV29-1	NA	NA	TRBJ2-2	CSVLRRGQSNTGELFF	TGCAGCGTCTTACGACGGGGACAATCGAACACCGGGGAGCTGTTTTTT
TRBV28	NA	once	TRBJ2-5	CASSLGGARGRGTQYF	TGTGCCAGCAGTTTAGGGGGGGCCAGGGGAAGAGGGACCCAGTACTTC
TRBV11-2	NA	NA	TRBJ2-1	CASSGLRGRNEQFF	TGTGCCAGCAGCGGACTAAGGGGACGGAATGAGCAGTTCTTC
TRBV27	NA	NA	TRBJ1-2	CASRRGTQTYGYTF	TGTGCCAGCAGGAGGGGGACACAGACTTATGGCTACACCTTC
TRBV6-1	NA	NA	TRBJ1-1	CASSEYGDTEAFF	TGTGCCAGCAGTGAATACGGGGACACTGAAGCTTTCTTT
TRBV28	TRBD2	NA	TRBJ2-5	CASTPGGMETQYF	TGTGCCAGCACCCCCGGGGGGATGGAGACCCAGTACTTC
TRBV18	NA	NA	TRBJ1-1	CASSPLREMNTEAFF	TGTGCCAGCTCACCATTGAGGGAAATGAACACTGAAGCTTTCTTT
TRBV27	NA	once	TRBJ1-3	CASSLYKGAGNTIYF	TGTGCCAGCAGTTTATACAAGGGAGCTGGAAACACCATATATTTT
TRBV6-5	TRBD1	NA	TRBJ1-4	CASSSGTGDEKLFF	TGTGCCAGCAGTTCCGGGACAGGGGATGAAAAACTGTTTTTT
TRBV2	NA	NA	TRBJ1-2	CASSETSHYYGYTF	TGTGCCAGCAGCGAGACTTCTCACTACTATGGCTACACCTTC
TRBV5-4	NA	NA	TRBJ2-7	CASSLPEGGLREQYF	TGTGCCAGCAGCTTACCTGAAGGGGGACTACGAGAGCAGTACTTC
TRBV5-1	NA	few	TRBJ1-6	CASSLQGNSSPLHF	TGCGCCAGCAGCCTACAGGGTAACTCTTCACCCCTCCACTTT
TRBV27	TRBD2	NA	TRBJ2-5	CASSLSRLAYETQYF	TGTGCCAGCAGTTTATCGAGACTAGCCTATGAGACCCAGTACTTC
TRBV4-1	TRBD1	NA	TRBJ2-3	CASSHGGTGSRDTQYF	TGCGCCAGCAGCCACGGGGGGACAGGGTCCAGAGATACGCAGTATTTT
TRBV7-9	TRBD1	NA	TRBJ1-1	CASTNRGLNTEAFF	TGTGCCAGCACCAACAGGGGCCTTAACACTGAAGCTTTCTTT
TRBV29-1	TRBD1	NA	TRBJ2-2	CSVERDRGTGELFF	TGCAGCGTTGAACGGGACAGGGGCACCGGGGAGCTGTTTTTT